Included here is one T cell receptor (beta chain) sequence, with context. In the authors' methods: From reference gene primer amplification, estimates of nucleated cell counts were derived. TCRdb's table, derived via immunoSEQ multiplex PCR, lists solely in-frame clones and lacks some. V, J and clone size are those of that table, while D and trimming were read from the DNA. Of roughly 250,000 clones listed, about 83% were seen once; the top ten hold roughly 8.7%. V lost 5 bases to trimming and J lost 7 bases, with 15 bases between them. Germline CDR1 is SGHVS and CDR2 is FQNEAQ. CDR3 size: 14 residues. The sample belongs to a study of blood T cell repertoires in COVID-19. Background on the study: The United States, Italy and Spain provided the acute and convalescent COVID-19 samples.

Sequenced sample: peripheral blood. This receptor was identified in a man aged 40-55 years with active or convalescent COVID-19. The gene calls are TRBV7-8 and TRBJ1-5; maybe TRBD1 (6 bases). The CDR3 protein is CASSPNREGQPQHF. CDR3 nucleotide sequence: TGTGCCAGCAGCCCGAACAGGGAGGGGCAGCCCCAGCATTTT.